These 25 T cell receptor beta chains originate from one sample sequenced in a study of blood T cell repertoires in COVID-19. Clones were sequenced by immunoSEQ multiplex PCR, and TCRdb holds only the in-frame ones, with some missing. Of 95,000 to 110,000 clones detected, roughly 84% appear once; the ten largest clones hold under 15%. The source material was peripheral blood. Receptors originate from a human donor in a cohort sampled during active or convalescent COVID-19.

This chain connects TRBV11-3 to TRBJ2-2; tentatively, D is TRBD2 (7 bases). This CDR3 spans 16 amino acids. Trimming shortened V by 4 bases and J by 4 bases, and 16 bases separated the two germline ends. Germline V gene sequence: CDR1 SGHNT, CDR2 YENEEA. The chain's CDR3 is CASSSPAGATTGELFF. As DNA, the CDR3 is TGTGCCAGCAGCTCACCCGCGGGGGCGACCACCGGGGAGCTGTTTTTT. The whole variable domain, remainder taken from reference TRBV11-3 and TRBJ2-2, is EAGVVQSPRYKIIEKKQPVAFWCNPISGHNTLYWYLQNLGQGPELLIRYENEEAVDDSQLPKDRFSAERLKGVDSTLKIQPAELGDSAVYLCASSSPAGATTGELFFGEGSRLTVL.

This clone was counted only a few times. The chain carries TRBV28 and TRBJ1-2, with 9 bases that match TRBD1. The germline gives CDR1 MDHEN, CDR2 SYDVKM. V was pared by 6 bases and J by 7 bases, with 9 bases of the junction left unmatched. This CDR3 contains 14 residues. The CDR3 protein is CASSLDRGAFGYTF. The CDR3 coding sequence is TGTGCCAGCAGCTTGGACAGGGGAGCGTTTGGCTACACCTTC.

This sequence joins TRBV14 and TRBJ1-1; 11 nucleotides agree with TRBD1. The CDR3 consists of 14 residues. Germline V lookup: CDR1 SGHDN, CDR2 FVKESK. With 7 bases clipped from V and 13 bases from J, the junction kept 14 bases outside the gene matches. The CDR3 region is CASTGQGAFGSVFF. For the CDR3, the DNA is TGTGCCAGCACTGGACAGGGGGCGTTCGGCTCAGTTTTCTTT.

The chain recombines TRBV6-5 with TRBJ2-2; 9 nucleotides align to TRBD1. The length of the CDR3 is 15 residues. The V gene end was trimmed by 6 bases and the J gene end by 4 bases; junction bases not matched to a gene: 6. Germline values: CDR1 MNHEY, CDR2 SVGAGI. The CDR3 region has the DNA TGTGCCAGCAGACAGGGGGCGCGAAGCACCGGGGAGCTGTTTTTT. Amino acid sequence: CASRQGARSTGELFF.

J is TRBJ2-7 and V is TRBV27; 8 bases line up with TRBD1. The germline V gene has CDR1 MNHEY and CDR2 SMNVEV (reference sequence). V was pared by 4 bases and J by 2 bases, with 10 bases of the junction left unmatched. The CDR3 totals 16 residues. The CDR3, as DNA: TGTGCCAGCAGTTCCCCCGGGACAGGTAGCACCTACGAGCAGTACTTC. It encodes CASSSPGTGSTYEQYF.

The chain recombines TRBV18 with TRBJ1-6; D is perhaps TRBD1 (5 bases). V was trimmed by 3 bases and J by 0 bases, leaving 6 bases between them. Germline assignment: CDR1 KGHSH and CDR2 LQKENI. The CDR3 spans 15 residues. The DNA for the CDR3 is TGTGCCAGCTCACCCCAGGGCTCCTATAATTCACCCCTCCACTTT. Protein product: CASSPQGSYNSPLHF. Filled out from reference TRBV18 and TRBJ1-6, the complete variable domain reads NAGVMQNPRHLVRRRGQEARLRCSPMKGHSHVYWYRQLPEEGLKFMVYLQKENIIDESGMPKERFSAEFPKEGPSILRIQQVVRGDSAAYFCASSPQGSYNSPLHFGNGTRLTVT.

This sequence joins TRBV5-1 and TRBJ1-4; 9 bases are shared with TRBD1. V lost 1 base, J lost 6 bases, and 4 bases stayed unmatched. The CDR3 sequence is 15 residues long. Germline lookup yields CDR1 SGHRS and CDR2 YFSETQ. The CDR3 DNA reads TGCGCCAGCAGCTTGACGGGACAGGGCGATGAAAAACTGTTTTTT. Encoded protein: CASSLTGQGDEKLFF.

This clone was seen only a few times. V usage is TRBV30 and J usage is TRBJ1-1, with a possible D match to TRBD1 (6 bases). V shed 3 bases and J shed 3 bases, with 11 bases lying between them. The germline gives CDR1 GTSNPN, CDR2 SVGIG (reference sequence). CDR3 length equals 13 residues. The CDR3 DNA reads as TGTGCCTGGAGCGGACAGAGGGACACTGAAGCTTTCTTT. This translates into CAWSGQRDTEAFF.

The V and J genes are TRBV18 and TRBJ1-4; D unresolved. The CDR3 is 15 amino acids. CDR1 and CDR2 from the germline V gene are KGHSH and LQKENI. The V and J ends lost 6 bases and 0 bases respectively, with 11 bases between them. Here the CDR3 reads CASSSTSTTNEKLFF. The DNA of the CDR3 is TGTGCCAGCTCTAGCACCAGCACAACTAATGAAAAACTGTTTTTT.

This clone was recorded a few times. The rearrangement uses TRBV7-8 and TRBJ1-5; D not resolved. The CDR3 runs to 18 residues. V lost 2 bases to trimming and J lost 0 bases, with 17 bases between them. CDR1 is SGHVS and CDR2 is FQNEAQ in the germline V gene. CDR3 residues: CASSLYGRMGISNQPQHF. In nucleotides, the CDR3 is TGTGCCAGCAGCTTATATGGGAGAATGGGAATTAGCAATCAGCCCCAGCATTTT.

CDR3: CASRHPTGVRETQYF. CDR3 coding DNA: TGTGCCAGCAGACACCCGACAGGGGTGAGGGAGACCCAGTACTTC. The chain joins TRBV11-2 to TRBJ2-5; 8 bases match TRBD1. Trimming took 6 bases from V and 5 from J; bases not matched to a gene: 11. The CDR3 consists of 15 residues. Per the germline V gene, CDR1 is SGHAT and CDR2 is FQNNGV.

J is TRBJ1-5 and V is TRBV19, with 7 bases aligning to TRBD1. Looked up from germline, CDR1 is LNHDA and CDR2 is SQIVND (reference sequence). The CDR3 contains 14 residues. J was trimmed by 7 bases and V by 6 bases; bases with no gene match: 9. CDR3 bases: TGTGCCAGTAGGAAACAGGGGTATTGGCAGCCCCAGCATTTT. Translating it yields CASRKQGYWQPQHF.

The rearrangement links TRBV4-1 to TRBJ1-6, with a tentative D call TRBD1 (5 bases). This CDR3 has 16 residues. Germline loops: CDR1 MGHRA, CDR2 YSYEKL. Trimming pared 2 bases from V and 9 bases from J, leaving 17 bases between. CDR3 DNA: TGCGCCAGCAGCCAACGTGGACAAGCCCAGGGTTCACCCCTCCACTTT. Amino acids: CASSQRGQAQGSPLHF.

The chain combines TRBV7-9 with TRBJ1-5; D gene uncertain. From germline, CDR1 is SEHNR and CDR2 FQNEAQ (reference sequence). The length of the CDR3 is 16 residues. V was clipped by 3 bases and J by 3 bases, with 15 bases between them. The chain's CDR3 is CASSFNGREINQPQHF. CDR3 coding DNA: TGTGCCAGCAGCTTTAACGGTCGAGAAATCAATCAGCCCCAGCATTTT.

This chain connects TRBV5-6 to TRBJ1-6; no clear D. This CDR3 has 12 residues. Germline V gene data show CDR1 as SGHDT and CDR2 as YYEEEE. V lost 3 bases to trimming and J lost 11 bases, with 9 bases between them. CDR3 in amino acids: CASSWANAPLHF. Written as DNA, the CDR3 is TGTGCCAGCAGCTGGGCCAACGCACCCCTCCACTTT.

The chain combines TRBV10-3 with TRBJ2-6; 7 bases are a match to TRBD1. V gave up 4 bases and J gave up 4 bases; unmatched junction bases: 13. The CDR3 spans 18 residues. Germline V gene data show CDR1 as ENHRY and CDR2 as SYGVKD. CDR3: CAISGDRDILRGANVLTF. DNA for the CDR3: TGTGCCATCAGTGGCGACAGGGATATACTGAGGGGGGCCAACGTCCTGACTTTC.

The rearrangement uses TRBV11-3 and TRBJ1-1; D might be TRBD1 (6 bases). The germline V and J ends were trimmed by 3 bases and 5 bases, with 13 bases remaining between them. Germline V lookup: CDR1 SGHNT, CDR2 YENEEA. This CDR3 is built from 14 residues. DNA for the CDR3: TGTGCCAGCAGCTTCACAGGGTCCGTGACTGAAGCTTTCTTT. Protein product: CASSFTGSVTEAFF.

The chain combines TRBV30 with TRBJ1-5, with TRBD1 matching over 7 bases. This CDR3 contains 14 residues. Per the germline V gene, CDR1 is GTSNPN and CDR2 is SVGIG (reference sequence). The V segment lost 0 bases and the J segment 3 bases; nucleotides outside the gene matches: 2. The CDR3 reads CAWSVGTANQPQHF. As DNA, the CDR3 is TGTGCCTGGAGTGTCGGGACAGCCAATCAGCCCCAGCATTTT.

This chain links TRBV7-2 with TRBJ1-4; the match to TRBD1 covers 8 bases. V lost 5 bases to trimming and J lost 7 bases; unmatched junction nucleotides: 9. Per germline, CDR1 SGHTA and CDR2 FQGNSA. The CDR3 is 15 residues long. For the CDR3, the DNA is TGTGCCAGCAGCAACAACAGGGGGTATGGTGAAAAACTGTTTTTT. It codes for CASSNNRGYGEKLFF.

The V and J genes are TRBV15 and TRBJ1-5, with D possibly TRBD1 on 6 matching bases. The length of the CDR3 is 14 residues. V shed 7 bases and J shed 0 bases, with 10 bases lying between them. CDR1 LNHNV and CDR2 YYDKDF come from the germline V gene (reference sequence). The CDR3 coding sequence is TGTGCCACCAAGAAAGGGGGTAGCAATCAGCCCCAGCATTTT. The encoded protein is CATKKGGSNQPQHF.

The V and J genes are TRBV23-1 and TRBJ2-4; perhaps TRBD2 as D (6 bases). TRBV23-1 is sorted into the ORF group, with uncertain function. This CDR3 region has 17 residues. Deletions cut 8 bases from V and 1 base from J, with 21 bases between. The chain's CDR3 is CASHGGWGDQAKNIQYF. In DNA form, the CDR3 reads TGCGCCAGCCACGGAGGGTGGGGGGATCAGGCCAAAAACATTCAGTACTTC.

A word on this clone: Other DNA sequences in the sample encode the same CDR3. The chain employs TRBV18 and TRBJ1-1; a possible D gene is TRBD1 (6 bases). The length of the CDR3 is 15 residues. With 3 bases removed from V and 1 base from J, the gap between germline ends came to 12 bases. Germline CDR1 is KGHSH and CDR2 is LQKENI. CDR3 region: CASSPREGGNTEAFF. CDR3 bases: TGTGCCAGCTCACCCCGTGAAGGGGGGAACACTGAAGCTTTCTTT.

The chain has TRBV2 and TRBJ2-6, with 7 bases identical to TRBD1. CDR3 length: 15 amino acids. Per the germline V gene, CDR1 is SNHLY and CDR2 is FYNNEI. Trimming took 6 bases from V and 2 from J; bases not matched to a gene: 4. The CDR3 DNA reads as TGTGCCAGCAGAGCAGACAGGGCTGGGGCCAACGTCCTGACTTTC. As protein: CASRADRAGANVLTF.

The gene calls are TRBV6-5 and TRBJ2-7; 8 bases are shared with TRBD1. The CDR3 is 14 residues long. CDR1 MNHEY and CDR2 SVGAGI come from the germline V gene. Trimming removed 7 bases from V and 6 bases from J; junction bases left unmatched: 11. The CDR3 sequence is CASTTRTGLSEQYF. The DNA for the CDR3 is TGTGCCAGCACAACAAGGACAGGGTTAAGCGAGCAGTACTTC.

The chain is built from TRBV12-3 or TRBV12-4 and TRBJ1-1; possible D gene TRBD1, 6 bases. Between the trimmed V and J ends, which lost 3 bases and 8 bases, there was a span of 13 bases. The CDR3 spans 13 residues. This CDR3 reads CASSFDGQREAFF. CDR3 nucleotides: TGTGCCAGCAGTTTTGATGGACAGCGCGAAGCTTTCTTT.